This TCR beta chain was sequenced during a study of blood T cells in healthy people across ages. Primed by a sample-barcoded 5' primer and a J-beta primer mix, a second PCR proceeded for about 7 to 11 cycles. Using its own MiXCR run on the 5' RACE reads, TCRdb lists one record per CDR3 protein. Found here are roughly 680,000 distinct CDR3 sequences, roughly 21% of them singletons; the top ten hold roughly 3.4%. Total RNA extraction produced at least 5 micrograms (per sample) for the study. After removal of 5 bases from V and 7 bases from J, the junction contained 5 bases not matched to a gene. The CDR3 consists of 13 residues. Per germline, CDR1 SGHAT and CDR2 FQDESV (reference sequence).

This chain links TRBV11-1 with TRBJ2-7; 10 bases line up with TRBD1. This clonotype was obtained from a man in his 70s in good health. Sequencing used blood. CDR3 in amino acids: CASSDGTGEEQYF. The CDR3 DNA follows: TGTGCCAGCAGCGACGGGACAGGGGAAGAGCAGTACTTC.